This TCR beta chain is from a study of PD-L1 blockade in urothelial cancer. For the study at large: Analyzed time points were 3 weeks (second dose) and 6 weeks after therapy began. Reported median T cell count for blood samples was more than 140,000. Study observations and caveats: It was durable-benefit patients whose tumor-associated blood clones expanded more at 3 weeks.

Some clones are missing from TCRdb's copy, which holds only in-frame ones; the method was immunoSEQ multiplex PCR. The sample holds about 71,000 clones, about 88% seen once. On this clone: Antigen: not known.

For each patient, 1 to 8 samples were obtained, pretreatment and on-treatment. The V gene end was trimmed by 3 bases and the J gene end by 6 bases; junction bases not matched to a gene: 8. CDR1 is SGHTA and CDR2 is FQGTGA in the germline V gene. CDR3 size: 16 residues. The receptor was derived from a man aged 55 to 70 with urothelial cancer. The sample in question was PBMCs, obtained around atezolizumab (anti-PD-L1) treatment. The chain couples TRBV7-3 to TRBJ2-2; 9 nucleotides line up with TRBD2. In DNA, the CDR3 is TGTGCCAGCAGCTTCGGCCGTGCGGGGGGGTCCGGGGAGCTGTTTTTT. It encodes CASSFGRAGGSGELFF.